The next 4 T cell receptor beta chains were all read from a single sample in a study of regulatory T cells in long-lasting Graves disease. The time point: persistent/refractory GD, antithyroid drugs over 5 years with positive TRAb. After RNA was extracted from PBMCs, the TCR library was made from it. Libraries of TCR beta came from iRepertoire HTBI primers plus Arm-PCR of CDR3 regions. From the multiplex PCR reads, TCRdb called clonotypes with MiXCR, one entry per CDR3 protein. This sample has 350,000 to 450,000 distinct CDR3 sequences; 20% to 25% occur once, and the top ten carry 14%. Source: peripheral blood mononuclear cells (PBMCs), taken when the disease was refractory, from a patient treated with antithyroid drugs. These receptors were obtained from a female donor with Graves disease.

This clonotype was counted a few times. The rearrangement links TRBV5-1 to TRBJ2-7; 12 bases fit TRBD1. Unmatched junction bases numbered 8, after V lost 4 bases and J lost 6 bases. CDR1 is SGHRS and CDR2 is YFSETQ in the germline V gene. This CDR3 is 15 amino acids long. The CDR3 spells CASSRLPGQGAEQYF. CDR3 nucleotide sequence: TGCGCCAGCAGCAGGCTGCCGGGACAGGGGGCCGAGCAGTACTTC.

This clonotype was counted between two and nine times. The gene calls are TRBV7-9 and TRBJ2-7, with 11 bases that match TRBD1. Germline trimming cut 5 bases from V and 2 bases from J; bases unmatched to any gene: 5. CDR1 is SEHNR and CDR2 is FQNEAQ in the germline V gene (reference sequence). The CDR3 covers 15 residues. Here the CDR3 reads CASSQRDRGTYEQYF. For the CDR3, the DNA is TGTGCCAGCAGCCAACGGGACAGGGGGACCTACGAGCAGTACTTC.

The chain links TRBV3-1 to TRBJ1-3; no clear D gene. Trimming cost V 4 bases and J 0 bases, with 13 bases left between them. CDR1 and CDR2 from the germline V gene are LGHDT and YNNKEL (reference sequence). CDR3 size: 16 residues. The CDR3 DNA reads as TGTGCCAGCAGCCCCCTCTGGACTGCCTCTGGAAACACCATATATTTT. As protein: CASSPLWTASGNTIYF.

This clonotype was counted at least ten times. J is TRBJ2-7 and V is TRBV12-3 or TRBV12-4; D may match TRBD1 or TRBD2 (5 bases each). Trimming shortened V by 3 bases and J by 2 bases, and 11 bases separated the two germline ends. The CDR3 consists of 14 residues. DNA of the CDR3: TGTGCCAGCAGTTTGCTTCCGGGGCCCTACGAGCAGTACTTC. As protein: CASSLLPGPYEQYF.